Each of the 25 T cell receptor beta chains below was sequenced from the same sample in a study of Ad26.COV2.S vaccination and SARS-CoV-2 variants. TCRdb's copy holds only in-frame clones and misses some; the assay was immunoSEQ multiplex PCR. The sample gives around 320,000 clones, approximately 86% of which show up once; around 1.9% is in the top ten. Indicated treatment: roughly 20 received Ad26.COV2.S at low or high dose, single or two shots; about 5 received placebo; per-sample allocation not given. Repertoires come from day 63 after the first vaccine or placebo injection. The sample in question was peripheral blood, obtained in a trial of Ad26.COV2.S vaccine versus placebo. These receptors originate from a person between 18 and 65 years old who received the Ad26.COV2.S COVID-19 vaccine or a placebo.

DNA of the CDR3: TGTGCCAGCAGCTTAGCGCTTAGTGGGTTTGGCACAGATACGCAGTATTTT. Amino acid sequence: CASSLALSGFGTDTQYF. This rearrangement joins TRBV7-2 to TRBJ2-3, with D uncertain. The germline gives CDR1 SGHTA, CDR2 FQGNSA. The V end lost 0 bases, the J end lost 1 base, and 14 bases lay between the germline ends. The CDR3 contains 17 residues.

This clone has only one observation. The rearrangement uses TRBV3-1 (or the pseudogene TRBV3-2) and TRBJ1-2; TRBD1 aligns across 8 bases. Germline CDR1 reads LGHDT; CDR2 reads YNNKEL (reference sequence). Trimming removed 0 bases from V and 11 bases from J; junction bases left unmatched: 8. The CDR3 runs 14 residues. CDR3 residues: CASSQDNRGMGYTF. The CDR3, as DNA: TGTGCCAGCAGCCAAGATAACAGGGGGATGGGTTACACCTTC.

This chain joins TRBV4-1 and TRBJ2-3, with 9 bases matching TRBD1. The CDR3 is 16 amino acids. Trimming at V came to 1 base and at J to 5 bases, leaving 7 bases not matched to a gene. The germline V gene encodes CDR1 MGHRA and CDR2 YSYEKL. Here the CDR3 DNA reads TGCGCCAGCAGCCAAGTGGGGACAGGGTGGGGAGATACGCAGTATTTT. Translated, it gives CASSQVGTGWGDTQYF.

The chain recombines TRBV18 with TRBJ1-2; D is unclear. Germline CDR1 reads KGHSH; CDR2 reads LQKENI. The CDR3 extends over 15 amino acids. Trimming took 4 bases from V and 0 from J, leaving 12 bases between them. The CDR3 nucleotides read TGTGCCAGCTCACGACTTCAGCTTTCTAACTATGGCTACACCTTC. Its protein is CASSRLQLSNYGYTF.

This chain connects TRBV9 to TRBJ2-3, with no clear D. The CDR3 extends over 17 amino acids. Trimming stripped 0 bases from V and 0 bases from J, with 14 bases between. Germline V CDR1 and CDR2: SGDLS, YYNGEE. The CDR3 region is CASSVGGRIGSTDTQYF. In DNA form, the CDR3 reads TGTGCCAGCAGCGTAGGGGGTCGCATAGGGAGCACAGATACGCAGTATTTT. The full variable domain, its missing parts supplied by reference TRBV9 and TRBJ2-3, is DSGVTQTPKHLITATGQRVTLRCSPRSGDLSVYWYQQSLDQGLQFLIQYYNGEERAKGNILERFSAQQFPDLHSELNLSSLELGDSALYFCASSVGGRIGSTDTQYFGPGTRLTVL.

The V call is TRBV12-3 or TRBV12-4, the J call TRBJ2-7, with D maybe TRBD1 (6 bases). The V gene lost 3 bases and the J gene lost 6 bases, with 9 bases spanning the gap. The CDR3 is 12 residues long. The CDR3 loop reads CASSLTGVEQYF. The CDR3 DNA sequence: TGTGCCAGCAGTTTGACAGGCGTCGAGCAGTACTTC.

The chain carries TRBV5-1 and TRBJ2-3; D is unclear. Trimming took 1 base from V and 1 from J, leaving 13 bases between them. This CDR3 is 16 amino acids long. Germline V gene lookup returns CDR1 SGHRS and CDR2 YFSETQ. The CDR3 bases are TGCGCCAGCAGCTTGACGCCCCGTCGGGGCACAGATACGCAGTATTTT. Translated: CASSLTPRRGTDTQYF.

This clone has only one observation. V gene TRBV5-1 combines with J gene TRBJ2-2; D gene unclear. Germline V gene data show CDR1 as SGHRS and CDR2 as YFSETQ. There are 12 residues in the CDR3. Deletions cut 5 bases from V and 6 bases from J, with 8 bases between. CDR3: CASRLLAGELFF. The DNA for the CDR3 is TGCGCCAGCAGGTTATTGGCCGGGGAGCTGTTTTTT.

The genes are TRBV19 and TRBJ2-3; no clear D. The germline V gene has CDR1 LNHDA and CDR2 SQIVND (reference sequence). CDR3 size: 14 residues. V lost 5 bases and J 1 base, leaving 10 bases between the germline ends. The CDR3 loop is CASSPLDRTDTQYF. DNA for the CDR3: TGTGCCAGTAGTCCCTTGGACCGCACAGATACGCAGTATTTT.

This chain uses TRBV18 with TRBJ2-7, with D perhaps matching TRBD1 (5 bases). Germline V gene data show CDR1 as KGHSH and CDR2 as LQKENI. The CDR3 loop spans 17 amino acids. Trimming took 3 bases from V and 1 from J, leaving 19 bases between them. The CDR3 DNA reads TGTGCCAGCTCACCGACTTTAGGCAGGGCCAAATCCTACGAGCAGTACTTC. Translation: CASSPTLGRAKSYEQYF.

The chain carries TRBV7-3 and TRBJ1-1; D gene uncertain. Germline loops: CDR1 SGHTA, CDR2 FQGTGA. The germline V and J ends were trimmed by 3 bases and 0 bases, with 8 bases remaining between them. The CDR3 is 14 residues long. CDR3 DNA: TGTGCCAGCAGCTTGCAGGCACTGAACACTGAAGCTTTCTTT. This translates into CASSLQALNTEAFF.

This rearrangement joins TRBV5-4 to TRBJ2-5; the D gene could be TRBD1 or TRBD2 (5 bases each). CDR1 and CDR2 (germline): SGHNT, YYREEE (reference sequence). The CDR3 has 15 residues. With 4 bases removed from V and 2 bases from J, the gap between germline ends came to 15 bases. CDR3 sequence (DNA): TGTGCCAGCAGCCCATGGGCCGAGGGGCAAGAGACCCAGTACTTC. Translated: CASSPWAEGQETQYF.

V and J are TRBV5-1 and TRBJ2-1; D ambiguous. The CDR3 runs 13 residues. Trimming took off 0 bases at V and 10 bases at J, with 11 bases between the two ends. Germline V gene sequence: CDR1 SGHRS, CDR2 YFSETQ. CDR3 DNA sequence: TGCGCCAGCAGCTTGGCCGGTGATAAAGAGCAGTTCTTC. It codes for CASSLAGDKEQFF.

The table lists this clone with a count of one. The gene calls are TRBV29-1 and TRBJ2-3; D might be TRBD1 (5 bases). This CDR3 comprises 13 residues. Germline V gene lookup returns CDR1 SQVTM and CDR2 ANQGSEA. The V and J ends lost 4 bases and 3 bases respectively, with 11 bases between them. The CDR3 here is CSVAQGGTDTQYF. The CDR3, as DNA: TGCAGCGTTGCGCAGGGTGGGACAGATACGCAGTATTTT.

V and J are TRBV6-5 and TRBJ1-1; D gene unclear. CDR1 and CDR2 (germline): MNHEY, SVGAGI. This CDR3 comprises 12 residues. The V end was cut by 10 bases, the J end by 10 bases, with 19 bases between. The CDR3 bases are TGTGCCACCACCTCGCCTCGCATGGGAGCTTTCTTT. This codes for CATTSPRMGAFF.

The rearrangement joins TRBV12-3 or TRBV12-4 to TRBJ1-6; D perhaps matches TRBD1 (5 bases). This CDR3 spans 11 amino acids. The V end was cut by 1 base, the J end by 17 bases, with 9 bases between. The CDR3 protein is CASSLETAIHF. Here the CDR3 DNA reads TGTGCCAGCAGTTTAGAGACAGCGATCCACTTT.

The gene calls are TRBV6-5 and TRBJ1-1; no clear D. Germline V gives CDR1 MNHEY, CDR2 SVGAGI. CDR3 length: 14 residues. Trimming cost V 0 bases and J 0 bases, with 5 bases left between them. Here the CDR3 reads CASSYSRLNTEAFF. The CDR3 region has the DNA TGTGCCAGCAGTTACTCGAGGCTGAACACTGAAGCTTTCTTT.

The chain employs TRBV11-2 and TRBJ1-1; the D is unclear. Trimming stripped 2 bases from V and 3 bases from J, with 13 bases between. CDR1 is SGHAT, CDR2 FQNNGV, per germline. The CDR3 has 15 residues. CDR3 in amino acids: CASSLRSSGYTEAFF. CDR3 nucleotide sequence: TGTGCCAGCAGCTTACGATCCAGCGGGTACACTGAAGCTTTCTTT.

V usage is TRBV4-2 and J usage is TRBJ2-1, with 10 bases matching TRBD1. Germline assignment: CDR1 LGHNA and CDR2 YNFKEQ. V lost 3 bases and J lost 9; bases outside the gene matches: 23. This CDR3 contains 20 residues. CDR3 sequence: CASSHLRGQGQGLKVGEQFF. The CDR3 bases are TGTGCCAGCAGCCATCTCCGGGGTCAGGGACAGGGGTTAAAGGTTGGTGAGCAGTTCTTC.

The rearrangement uses TRBV15 and TRBJ1-2, with a weak D call TRBD1 (5 bases). Germline V CDR1 and CDR2: LNHNV, YYDKDF (reference sequence). CDR3 length: 17 amino acids. The germline V and J ends were trimmed by 4 bases and 7 bases, with 25 bases remaining between them. The DNA for the CDR3 is TGTGCCACCAGCAAGAAAGGGAAGGGGACGGCGACAATTGGCTACACCTTC. It specifies CATSKKGKGTATIGYTF.

The chain is built from TRBV18 and TRBJ2-3; TRBD2 aligns across 10 bases. V dropped 6 bases and J dropped 4; count of bases not matched to a gene: 13. From germline, CDR1 is KGHSH and CDR2 LQKENI. CDR3 length: 17 amino acids. The CDR3 loop reads CASSLLAGGRYPDTQYF. The CDR3 nucleotides read TGTGCCAGCTCCCTATTAGCGGGGGGCCGGTATCCAGATACGCAGTATTTT. Full variable domain (missing parts from reference TRBV18 and TRBJ2-3): NAGVMQNPRHLVRRRGQEARLRCSPMKGHSHVYWYRQLPEEGLKFMVYLQKENIIDESGMPKERFSAEFPKEGPSILRIQQVVRGDSAAYFCASSLLAGGRYPDTQYFGPGTRLTVL.

V usage is TRBV30 and J usage is TRBJ2-3, with no clear D. Germline V gene lookup returns CDR1 GTSNPN and CDR2 SVGIG (reference sequence). The CDR3 spans 11 residues. The ends were cut back, 2 bases at V and 7 bases at J, with 7 bases in the middle. CDR3 in DNA: TGTGCCTGGAGTACGCCGAATACGCAGTATTTT. It translates to CAWSTPNTQYF.

The chain links TRBV10-3 to TRBJ2-1; D is perhaps TRBD1 or TRBD2 (5 bases each). Germline CDR1 reads ENHRY; CDR2 reads SYGVKD. CDR3 length: 17 residues. Trimming stripped 6 bases from V and 0 bases from J, with 18 bases between. DNA for the CDR3: TGTGCCATCAGGGGGCCCCTCTCGGGGAGCTCCTACAATGAGCAGTTCTTC. The encoded protein is CAIRGPLSGSSYNEQFF.

This chain links TRBV7-2 with TRBJ2-7; no clear D. Trimming removed 6 bases from V and 2 bases from J, with 8 bases in between. CDR1 and CDR2 (germline): SGHTA, FQGNSA. The CDR3 has 12 amino acids. CDR3 region: CASSPKPYEQYF. The CDR3 bases are TGTGCCAGCAGTCCCAAGCCCTACGAGCAGTACTTC.

This clone was observed once. The V call is TRBV4-1, the J call TRBJ1-3; 8 bases map to TRBD1. The ends lost 5 bases at V and 1 base at J; junction bases unmatched: 13. Germline-derived CDR1 and CDR2 are MGHRA and YSYEKL. The CDR3 has 18 residues. The CDR3 DNA is TGCGCCAGCAGCATACAGGGGGACTCGCCCGCTTCTGGAAACACCATATATTTT. Its protein product is CASSIQGDSPASGNTIYF.